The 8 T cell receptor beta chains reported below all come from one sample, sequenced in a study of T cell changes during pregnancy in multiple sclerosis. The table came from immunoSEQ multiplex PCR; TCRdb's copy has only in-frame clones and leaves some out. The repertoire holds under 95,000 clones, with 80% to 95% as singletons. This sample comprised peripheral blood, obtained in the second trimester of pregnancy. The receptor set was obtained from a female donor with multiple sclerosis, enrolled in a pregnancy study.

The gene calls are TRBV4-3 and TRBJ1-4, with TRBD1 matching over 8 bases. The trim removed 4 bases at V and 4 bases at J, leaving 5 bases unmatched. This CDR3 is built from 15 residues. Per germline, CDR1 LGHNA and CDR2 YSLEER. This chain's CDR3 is CASSPEGQGNEKLFF. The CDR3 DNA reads TGCGCCAGCAGCCCTGAAGGACAGGGTAATGAAAAACTGTTTTTT.

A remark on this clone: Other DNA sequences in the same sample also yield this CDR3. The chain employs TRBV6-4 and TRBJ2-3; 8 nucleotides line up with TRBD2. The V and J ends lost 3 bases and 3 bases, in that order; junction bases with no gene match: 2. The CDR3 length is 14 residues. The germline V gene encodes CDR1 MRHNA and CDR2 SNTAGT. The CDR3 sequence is CASSEAGGTDTQYF. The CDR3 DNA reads TGTGCCAGCAGTGAGGCGGGAGGTACAGATACGCAGTATTTT.

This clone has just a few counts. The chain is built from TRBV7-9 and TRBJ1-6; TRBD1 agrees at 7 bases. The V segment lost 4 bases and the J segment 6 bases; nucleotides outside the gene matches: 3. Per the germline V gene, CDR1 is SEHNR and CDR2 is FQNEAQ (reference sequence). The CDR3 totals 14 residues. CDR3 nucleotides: TGTGCCAGCAGCTACAGGGGACTTAATTCACCCCTCCACTTT. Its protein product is CASSYRGLNSPLHF.

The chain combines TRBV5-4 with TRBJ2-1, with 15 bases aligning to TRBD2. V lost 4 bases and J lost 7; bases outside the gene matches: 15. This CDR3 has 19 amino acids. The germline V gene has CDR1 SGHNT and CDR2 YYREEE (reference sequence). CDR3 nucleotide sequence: TGTGCCAGCAGCCGACGGACTAGCGGGAGGGCCGTTATTACTAATGAGCAGTTCTTC. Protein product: CASSRRTSGRAVITNEQFF.

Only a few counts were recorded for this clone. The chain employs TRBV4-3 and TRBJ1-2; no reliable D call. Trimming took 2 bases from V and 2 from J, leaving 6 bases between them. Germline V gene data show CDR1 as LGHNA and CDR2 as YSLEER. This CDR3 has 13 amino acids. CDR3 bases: TGCGCCAGCAGCCAACGGTTCAACTATGGCTACACCTTC. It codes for CASSQRFNYGYTF.

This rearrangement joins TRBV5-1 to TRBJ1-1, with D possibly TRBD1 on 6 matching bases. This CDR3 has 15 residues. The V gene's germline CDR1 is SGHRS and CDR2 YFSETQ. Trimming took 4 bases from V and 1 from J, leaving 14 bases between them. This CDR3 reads CASSAQRTANTEAFF. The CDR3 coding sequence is TGCGCCAGCAGCGCTCAACGGACAGCGAACACTGAAGCTTTCTTT.

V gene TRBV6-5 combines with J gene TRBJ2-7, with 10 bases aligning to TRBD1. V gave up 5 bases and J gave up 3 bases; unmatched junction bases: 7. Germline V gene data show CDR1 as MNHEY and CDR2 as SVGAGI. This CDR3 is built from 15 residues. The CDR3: CASSRRTGGFYEQYF. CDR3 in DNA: TGTGCCAGCAGTCGCAGGACAGGGGGATTCTACGAGCAGTACTTC.

This CDR3 reads CASSIEATPPNEQFF. In DNA, the CDR3 is TGTGCCAGTAGTATAGAGGCGACTCCACCCAATGAGCAGTTCTTC. The chain has TRBV19 and TRBJ2-1; D is uncertain. CDR1 and CDR2 from the germline V gene are LNHDA and SQIVND (reference sequence). CDR3 length: 15 amino acids. V was trimmed by 0 bases and J by 6 bases, leaving 12 bases between them.